This T cell receptor (beta chain) was sequenced in a study of T cell changes during pregnancy in multiple sclerosis. Some clones are missing from TCRdb's copy, which holds only in-frame ones; the method was immunoSEQ multiplex PCR. The table shows tens of thousands of clones, with 88% occurring only once. The origin of this receptor is a female donor with multiple sclerosis, enrolled in a pregnancy study. The sequencing used CD4+ T cells from peripheral blood mononuclear cells, collected in the first trimester of pregnancy.

CDR3 DNA sequence: TGTGCCAGCAGTTTGACCGGTAGCAATCAGCCCCAGCATTTT. Residues: CASSLTGSNQPQHF. The chain couples TRBV5-5 to TRBJ1-5; unclear D gene. The CDR3 has 14 residues. Germline V CDR1 and CDR2: SGHKS, YYEKEE (reference sequence). Trimming removed 5 bases at V and 0 bases at J, with 9 bases between. Full variable domain (rest looked up from reference TRBV5-5 and TRBJ1-5): DAGVTQSPTHLIKTRGQQVTLRCSPISGHKSVSWYQQVLGQGPQFIFQYYEKEERGRGNFPDRFSARQFPNYSSELNVNALLLGDSALYLCASSLTGSNQPQHFGDGTRLSIL.